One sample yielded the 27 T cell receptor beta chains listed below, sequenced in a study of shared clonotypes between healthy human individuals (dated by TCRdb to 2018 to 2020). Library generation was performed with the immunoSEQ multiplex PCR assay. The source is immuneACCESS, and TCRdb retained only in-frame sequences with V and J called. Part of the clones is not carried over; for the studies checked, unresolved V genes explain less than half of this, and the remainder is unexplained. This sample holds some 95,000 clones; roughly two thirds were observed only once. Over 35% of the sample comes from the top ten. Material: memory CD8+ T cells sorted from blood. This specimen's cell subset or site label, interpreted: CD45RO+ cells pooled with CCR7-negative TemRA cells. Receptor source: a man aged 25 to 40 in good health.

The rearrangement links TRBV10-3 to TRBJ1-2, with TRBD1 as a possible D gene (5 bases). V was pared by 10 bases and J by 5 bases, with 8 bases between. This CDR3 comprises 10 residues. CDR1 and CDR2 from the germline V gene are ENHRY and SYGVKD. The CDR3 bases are TGTGCCAGCTCAGGGTATGGCTACACCTTC. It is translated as CASSGYGYTF.

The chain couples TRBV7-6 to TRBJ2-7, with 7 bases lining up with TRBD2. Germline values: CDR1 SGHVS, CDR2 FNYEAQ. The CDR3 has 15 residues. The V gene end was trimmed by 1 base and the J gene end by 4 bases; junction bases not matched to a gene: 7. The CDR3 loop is CASSLDTGAGYEQYF. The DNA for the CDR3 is TGTGCCAGCAGCTTAGATACGGGAGCGGGATACGAGCAGTACTTC.

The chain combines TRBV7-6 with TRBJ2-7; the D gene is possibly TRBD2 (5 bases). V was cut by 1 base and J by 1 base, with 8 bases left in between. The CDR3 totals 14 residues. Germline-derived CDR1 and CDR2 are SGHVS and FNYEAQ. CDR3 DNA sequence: TGTGCCAGCAGCTTAGGGAGCGGTTCCTACGAGCAGTACTTC. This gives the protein CASSLGSGSYEQYF.

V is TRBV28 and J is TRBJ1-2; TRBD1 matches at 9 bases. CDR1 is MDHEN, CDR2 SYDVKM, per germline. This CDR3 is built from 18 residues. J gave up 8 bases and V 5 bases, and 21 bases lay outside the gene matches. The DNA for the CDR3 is TGTGCCAGCAGTCTACCAATCCTAGGAGGACAGGGGTTTGAAGGCTACACCTTC. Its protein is CASSLPILGGQGFEGYTF.

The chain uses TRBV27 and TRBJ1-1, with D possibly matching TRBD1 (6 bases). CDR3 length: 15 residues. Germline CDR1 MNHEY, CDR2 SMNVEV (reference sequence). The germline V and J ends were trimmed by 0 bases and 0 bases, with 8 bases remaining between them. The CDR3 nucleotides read TGTGCCAGCAGTTTATCGCAGGGGATGAACACTGAAGCTTTCTTT. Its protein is CASSLSQGMNTEAFF.

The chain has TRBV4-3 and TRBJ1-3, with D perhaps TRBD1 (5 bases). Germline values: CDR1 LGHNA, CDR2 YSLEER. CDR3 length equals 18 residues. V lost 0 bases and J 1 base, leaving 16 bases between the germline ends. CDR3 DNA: TGCGCCAGCAGCCAAGATGGGGCGGGAGACGTTTCTGGAAACACCATATATTTT. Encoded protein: CASSQDGAGDVSGNTIYF.

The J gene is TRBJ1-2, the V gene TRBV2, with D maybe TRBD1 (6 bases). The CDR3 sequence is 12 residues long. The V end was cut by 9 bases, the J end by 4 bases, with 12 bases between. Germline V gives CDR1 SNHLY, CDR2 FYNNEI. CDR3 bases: TGTGCCAGGGACAGTTCAGTCTATGGCTACACCTTC. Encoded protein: CARDSSVYGYTF.

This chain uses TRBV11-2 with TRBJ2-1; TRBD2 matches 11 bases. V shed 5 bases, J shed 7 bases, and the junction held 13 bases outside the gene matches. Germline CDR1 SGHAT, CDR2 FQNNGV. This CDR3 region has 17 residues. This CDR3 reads CASSGKLAGDIVNEQFF. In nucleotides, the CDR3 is TGTGCCAGCAGCGGAAAACTAGCGGGAGATATTGTAAATGAGCAGTTCTTC.

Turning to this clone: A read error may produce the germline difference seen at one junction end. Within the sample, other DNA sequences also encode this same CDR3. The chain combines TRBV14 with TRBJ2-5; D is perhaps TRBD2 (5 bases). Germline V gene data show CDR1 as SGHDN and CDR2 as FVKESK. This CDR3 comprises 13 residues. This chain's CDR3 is CASSQVLEETQYF. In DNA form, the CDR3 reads TGCGCCAGCAGCCAAGTACTAGAAGAGACCCAGTACTTC.

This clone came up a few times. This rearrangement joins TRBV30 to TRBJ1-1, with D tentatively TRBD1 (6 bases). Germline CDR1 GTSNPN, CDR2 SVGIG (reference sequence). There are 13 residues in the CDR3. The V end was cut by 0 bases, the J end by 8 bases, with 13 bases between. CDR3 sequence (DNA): TGTGCCTGGAGTGTGGGGGGCCGCAGGGAAGCTTTCTTT. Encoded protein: CAWSVGGRREAFF.

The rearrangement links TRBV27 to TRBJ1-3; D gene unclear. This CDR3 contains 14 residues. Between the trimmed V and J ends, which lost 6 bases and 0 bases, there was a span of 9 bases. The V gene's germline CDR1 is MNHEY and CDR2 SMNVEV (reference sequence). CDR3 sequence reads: CASRGLNSGNTIYF. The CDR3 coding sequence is TGTGCCAGCAGGGGGTTGAACTCTGGAAACACCATATATTTT.

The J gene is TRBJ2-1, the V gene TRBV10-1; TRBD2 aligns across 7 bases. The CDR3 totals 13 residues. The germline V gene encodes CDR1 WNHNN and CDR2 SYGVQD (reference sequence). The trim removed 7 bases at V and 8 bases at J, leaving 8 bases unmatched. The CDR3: CASTKRDGDEQFF. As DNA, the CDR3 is TGCGCCAGCACCAAGCGGGATGGCGATGAGCAGTTCTTC.

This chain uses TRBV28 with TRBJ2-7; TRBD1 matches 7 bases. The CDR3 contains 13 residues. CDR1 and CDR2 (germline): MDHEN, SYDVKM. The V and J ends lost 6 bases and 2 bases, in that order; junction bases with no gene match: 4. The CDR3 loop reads CASRPGTAYEQYF. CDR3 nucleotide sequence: TGTGCCAGCAGACCCGGGACAGCCTACGAGCAGTACTTC.

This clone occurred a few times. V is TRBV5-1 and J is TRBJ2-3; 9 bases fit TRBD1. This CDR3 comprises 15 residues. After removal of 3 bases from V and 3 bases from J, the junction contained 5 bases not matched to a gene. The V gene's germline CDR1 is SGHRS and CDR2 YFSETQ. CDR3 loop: CASSSRQGVTDTQYF. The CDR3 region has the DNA TGCGCCAGCAGCTCGAGACAGGGGGTGACAGATACGCAGTATTTT.

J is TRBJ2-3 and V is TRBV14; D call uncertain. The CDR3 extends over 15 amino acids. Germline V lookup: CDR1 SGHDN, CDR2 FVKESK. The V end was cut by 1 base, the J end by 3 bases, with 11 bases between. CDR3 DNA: TGTGCCAGCAGCCAAGGAGTAGGGCCGACAGATACGCAGTATTTT. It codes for CASSQGVGPTDTQYF.

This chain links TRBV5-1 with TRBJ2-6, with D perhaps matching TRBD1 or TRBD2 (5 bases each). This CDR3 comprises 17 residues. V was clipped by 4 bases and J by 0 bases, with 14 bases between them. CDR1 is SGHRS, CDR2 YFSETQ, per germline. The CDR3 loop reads CASSGDRGLSGANVLTF. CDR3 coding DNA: TGCGCCAGCAGCGGGGACCGAGGTCTCTCTGGGGCCAACGTCCTGACTTTC.

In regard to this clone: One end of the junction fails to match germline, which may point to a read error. The CDR3 spells CASSTELERVSHEQYF. CDR3 DNA: TGTGCCAGCAGCACCGAACTAGAGAGAGTCTCCCACGAGCAGTACTTC. The genes are TRBV7-9 and TRBJ2-7, with a tentative D call TRBD2 (5 bases). CDR3 size: 16 residues. CDR1 is SEHNR and CDR2 is FQNEAQ in the germline V gene (reference sequence).

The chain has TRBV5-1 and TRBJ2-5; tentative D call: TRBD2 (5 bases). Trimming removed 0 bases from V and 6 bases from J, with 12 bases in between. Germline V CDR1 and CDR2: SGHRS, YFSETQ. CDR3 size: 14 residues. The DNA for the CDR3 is TGCGCCAGCAGCTTGGAGGCTAGCCCCCAGACCCAGTACTTC. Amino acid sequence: CASSLEASPQTQYF.

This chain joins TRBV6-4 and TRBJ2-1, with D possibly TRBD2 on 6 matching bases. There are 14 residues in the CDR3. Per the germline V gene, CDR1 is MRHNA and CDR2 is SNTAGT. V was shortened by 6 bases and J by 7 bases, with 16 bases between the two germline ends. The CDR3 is CASSPQPSGNEQFF. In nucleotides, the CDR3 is TGTGCCAGCAGCCCACAGCCAAGCGGGAATGAGCAGTTCTTC.

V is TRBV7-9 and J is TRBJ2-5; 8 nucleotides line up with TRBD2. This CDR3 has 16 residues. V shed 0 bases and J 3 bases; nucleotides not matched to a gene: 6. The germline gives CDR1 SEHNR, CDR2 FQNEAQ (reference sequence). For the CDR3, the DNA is TGTGCCAGCAGCTTAGCGGAGCGGGAGCCCGAAGAGACCCAGTACTTC. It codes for CASSLAEREPEETQYF.

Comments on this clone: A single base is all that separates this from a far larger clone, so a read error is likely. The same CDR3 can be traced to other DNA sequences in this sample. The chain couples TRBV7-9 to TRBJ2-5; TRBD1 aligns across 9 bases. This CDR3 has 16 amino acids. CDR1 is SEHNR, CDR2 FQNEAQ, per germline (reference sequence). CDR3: CASSLRTGENQETQYF. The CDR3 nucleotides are TGTGCCAGCAGCTTACGGACAGGGGAGAACCAAGAGACCCAATACTTC.

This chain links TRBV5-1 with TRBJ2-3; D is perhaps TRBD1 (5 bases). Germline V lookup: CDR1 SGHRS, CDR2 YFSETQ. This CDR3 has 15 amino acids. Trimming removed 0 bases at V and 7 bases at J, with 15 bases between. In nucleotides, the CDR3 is TGCGCCAGCAGCTTGGGGGGCAGCAAGGAGTATACGCAGTATTTT. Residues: CASSLGGSKEYTQYF.

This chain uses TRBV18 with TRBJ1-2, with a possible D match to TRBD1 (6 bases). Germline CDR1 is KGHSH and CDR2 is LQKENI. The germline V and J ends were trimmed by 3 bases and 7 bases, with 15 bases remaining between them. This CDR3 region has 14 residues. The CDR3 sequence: CASSPPGRGAGYTF. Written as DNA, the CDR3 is TGTGCCAGCTCACCCCCTGGCAGGGGCGCTGGCTACACCTTC. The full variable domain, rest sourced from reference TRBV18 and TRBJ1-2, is NAGVMQNPRHLVRRRGQEARLRCSPMKGHSHVYWYRQLPEEGLKFMVYLQKENIIDESGMPKERFSAEFPKEGPSILRIQQVVRGDSAAYFCASSPPGRGAGYTFGSGTRLTVV.

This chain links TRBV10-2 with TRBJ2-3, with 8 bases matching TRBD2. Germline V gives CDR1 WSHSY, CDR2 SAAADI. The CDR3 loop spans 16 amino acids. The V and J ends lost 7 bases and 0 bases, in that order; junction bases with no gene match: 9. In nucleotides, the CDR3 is TGCGCCAGCACCTTTCGGGGGGGGCCTAGCACAGATACGCAGTATTTT. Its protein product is CASTFRGGPSTDTQYF.

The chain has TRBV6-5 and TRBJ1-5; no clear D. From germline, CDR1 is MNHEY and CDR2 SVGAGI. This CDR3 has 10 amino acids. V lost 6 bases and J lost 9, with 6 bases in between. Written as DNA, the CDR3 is TGTGCCAGCAGCCCAGGGCCCCAGCATTTT. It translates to CASSPGPQHF.

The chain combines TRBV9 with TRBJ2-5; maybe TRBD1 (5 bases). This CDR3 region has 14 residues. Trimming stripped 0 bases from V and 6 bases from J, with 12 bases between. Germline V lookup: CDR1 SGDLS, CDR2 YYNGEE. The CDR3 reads CASSVAQGTQTQYF. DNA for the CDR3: TGTGCCAGCAGCGTAGCGCAGGGCACCCAGACCCAGTACTTC.

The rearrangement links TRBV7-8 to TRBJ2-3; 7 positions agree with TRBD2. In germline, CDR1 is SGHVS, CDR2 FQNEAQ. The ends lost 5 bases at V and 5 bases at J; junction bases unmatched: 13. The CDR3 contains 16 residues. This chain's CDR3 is CASSLGPRLAGDTQYF. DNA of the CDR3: TGTGCCAGCAGCCTCGGTCCCCGACTAGCAGGAGATACGCAGTATTTT.